Shown below are 21 T cell receptor beta chains from a single sample sequenced in a study of cytomegalovirus exposure and HLA in healthy donors. Clones were sequenced by immunoSEQ multiplex PCR, and TCRdb holds only the in-frame ones, with some missing. The sample includes approximately 46,000 clones, 93% seen only once; the top ten take approximately 2%. Material for sequencing was PBMCs. The receptor source for this set is a woman aged 18 to 35 in good health and CMV-seronegative.

The genes are TRBV5-1 and TRBJ2-7, with 9 bases aligning to TRBD2. Germline V gives CDR1 SGHRS, CDR2 YFSETQ. The CDR3 is 14 amino acids. V trimming: 4 bases; J trimming: 6 bases; junction bases outside the gene matches: 8. The CDR3 loop reads CASSPGVAGVEQYF. As DNA, the CDR3 is TGCGCCAGCAGCCCGGGAGTAGCGGGAGTCGAGCAGTACTTC.

The chain is built from TRBV27 and TRBJ1-1, with 8 bases fitting TRBD1. Germline V lookup: CDR1 MNHEY, CDR2 SMNVEV (reference sequence). Trimming took 4 bases from V and 7 from J; bases not matched to a gene: 8. The CDR3 sequence is 14 residues long. CDR3 DNA: TGTGCCAGCAGTTCCCCGACAGGGGCTGATGAAGCTTTCTTT. This codes for CASSSPTGADEAFF.

The chain couples TRBV28 to TRBJ2-7; 8 nucleotides match TRBD2. The germline V gene encodes CDR1 MDHEN and CDR2 SYDVKM. The ends lost 6 bases at V and 7 bases at J; junction bases unmatched: 2. The CDR3 length is 11 residues. The CDR3 DNA reads as TGTGCCAGCAGGGGACTAGGAGAGCAGTACTTC. Its translation: CASRGLGEQYF.

This clone has a single count. The chain has TRBV7-9 and TRBJ2-2; perhaps TRBD1 as D (5 bases). Germline values: CDR1 SEHNR, CDR2 FQNEAQ (reference sequence). CDR3 length: 14 amino acids. Trimming removed 1 base from V and 4 bases from J, with 7 bases in between. The CDR3 sequence is CASSLDRLTGELFF. In DNA form, the CDR3 reads TGTGCCAGCAGCTTAGACAGGCTCACCGGGGAGCTGTTTTTT. Together with reference TRBV7-9 and TRBJ2-2, the CDR3 gives the full variable domain: DTGVSQNPRHKITKRGQNVTFRCDPISEHNRLYWYRQTLGQGPEFLTYFQNEAQLEKSRLLSDRFSAERPKGSFSTLEIQRTEQGDSAMYLCASSLDRLTGELFFGEGSRLTVL.

A single count supports this clone. This chain links TRBV5-8 with TRBJ1-5; D might be TRBD1 (5 bases). This CDR3 comprises 14 residues. Per the germline V gene, CDR1 is SGHTS and CDR2 is YDEGEE. Trimming removed 5 bases at V and 7 bases at J, with 16 bases between. The CDR3 spells CASRPTGVEQPQHF. The CDR3 nucleotides are TGTGCCAGCAGGCCAACAGGAGTTGAACAGCCCCAGCATTTT.

The genes are TRBV4-2 and TRBJ1-2; TRBD1 might be the D (6 bases). V lost 3 bases and J lost 4, with 12 bases in between. Per the germline V gene, CDR1 is LGHNA and CDR2 is YNFKEQ. This CDR3 is built from 14 residues. CDR3 in amino acids: CASSQRGNLYGYTF. The CDR3 bases are TGTGCCAGCAGCCAGAGGGGGAACCTCTATGGCTACACCTTC.

This chain links TRBV9 with TRBJ2-2; TRBD2 might be the D (7 bases). CDR3 length: 14 amino acids. Between the trimmed V and J ends, which lost 4 bases and 7 bases, there was a span of 14 bases. The germline gives CDR1 SGDLS, CDR2 YYNGEE. CDR3: CASSTGGPGGELFF. The CDR3 DNA follows: TGTGCCAGCAGCACCGGGGGGCCGGGCGGGGAGCTGTTTTTT.

This sequence joins TRBV9 and TRBJ2-5, with D maybe TRBD1 (6 bases). Per the germline V gene, CDR1 is SGDLS and CDR2 is YYNGEE. The CDR3 is 15 residues long. V lost 4 bases, J lost 4 bases, and 17 bases lay in between. As DNA, the CDR3 is TGTGCCAGCAGCTCAACAGGGATAAGCGTAGAGACCCAGTACTTC. Amino acids: CASSSTGISVETQYF.

A note on this clone: This sample also contains other DNA sequences that code for the same CDR3. The chain employs TRBV9 and TRBJ2-7, with TRBD2 matching 7 bases. J was trimmed by 4 bases and V by 0 bases; bases with no gene match: 4. This CDR3 is built from 14 residues. CDR1 is SGDLS, CDR2 YYNGEE, per germline. CDR3 DNA: TGTGCCAGCAGCGTAGGGGGGGAGGGTTACGAGCAGTACTTC. Translation: CASSVGGEGYEQYF.

This rearrangement joins TRBV15 to TRBJ2-3, with TRBD1 as a possible D gene (6 bases). CDR3 length: 16 amino acids. CDR1 LNHNV and CDR2 YYDKDF come from the germline V gene (reference sequence). V was shortened by 5 bases and J by 1 base, with 16 bases between the two germline ends. The CDR3: CATSGGPTIGTDTQYF. The CDR3 nucleotides are TGTGCCACCAGCGGGGGCCCCACGATAGGCACAGATACGCAGTATTTT.

The V call is TRBV20-1, the J call TRBJ1-1; D gene uncertain. In germline, CDR1 is DFQATT, CDR2 SNEGSKA (reference sequence). The CDR3 totals 11 residues. The V end was cut by 5 bases, the J end by 7 bases, with 11 bases between. The CDR3 loop reads CSAGTSIEAFF. The CDR3 nucleotides read TGCAGTGCTGGAACTAGTATTGAAGCTTTCTTT.

The V call is TRBV6-1, the J call TRBJ2-2; TRBD1 is a possible D gene (5 bases). The CDR3 runs to 15 residues. V lost 1 base, J lost 5 bases, and 11 bases lay in between. The germline gives CDR1 MNHNS, CDR2 SASEGT. For the CDR3, the DNA is TGTGCCAGCAGTGAAGAAGAGGCAGGGACCGGGGAGCTGTTTTTT. Its translation: CASSEEEAGTGELFF.

This chain connects TRBV28 to TRBJ1-1, with 9 bases matching TRBD1. Per germline, CDR1 MDHEN and CDR2 SYDVKM. V gave up 4 bases and J gave up 3 bases; unmatched junction bases: 9. The CDR3 spans 16 residues. CDR3 bases: TGTGCCAGCAGTTCCTGGACAGGGGACGGGGACACTGAAGCTTTCTTT. It encodes CASSSWTGDGDTEAFF.

As DNA, the CDR3 is TGTGCCAGCAGCTGGGCCGGGGGGACACTATCTCCCGAGCAGTACTTC. Amino acids: CASSWAGGTLSPEQYF. This chain links TRBV5-6 with TRBJ2-7; maybe TRBD2 (7 bases). Germline V CDR1 and CDR2: SGHDT, YYEEEE. The CDR3 runs to 16 residues. V lost 3 bases and J lost 6, with 22 bases in between.

The count of this clone is one. The chain carries TRBV2 and TRBJ1-6; 9 nucleotides line up with TRBD1. In germline, CDR1 is SNHLY, CDR2 FYNNEI. The CDR3 sequence is 14 residues long. V lost 5 bases, J lost 7 bases, and 3 bases stayed unmatched. The CDR3 loop reads CASSIQGANSPLHF. Here the CDR3 DNA reads TGTGCCAGCAGTATACAGGGGGCCAATTCACCCCTCCACTTT.

The rearrangement links TRBV28 to TRBJ2-6; D gene uncertain. Germline CDR1 and CDR2: MDHEN and SYDVKM. Trimming stripped 6 bases from V and 0 bases from J, with 9 bases between. The CDR3 is made up of 15 amino acids. CDR3 loop: CASSPVISGANVLTF. The CDR3 bases are TGTGCCAGCAGCCCAGTTATCTCTGGGGCCAACGTCCTGACTTTC.

This sequence joins TRBV9 and TRBJ2-6; no clear D. CDR3 length: 16 amino acids. Trimming cost V 0 bases and J 0 bases, with 7 bases left between them. Germline V gene data show CDR1 as SGDLS and CDR2 as YYNGEE. The CDR3 region is CASSVASYSGANVLTF. Here the CDR3 DNA reads TGTGCCAGCAGCGTAGCGTCGTACTCTGGGGCCAACGTCCTGACTTTC.

This sequence joins TRBV4-2 and TRBJ2-5; 12 nucleotides match TRBD2. The germline V gene encodes CDR1 LGHNA and CDR2 YNFKEQ. V shed 4 bases, J shed 3 bases, and the junction held 6 bases outside the gene matches. This CDR3 spans 16 amino acids. The CDR3 region is CASSPLAGGREETQYF. CDR3 DNA sequence: TGTGCCAGCAGCCCCCTAGCGGGGGGGCGGGAAGAGACCCAGTACTTC.

The chain uses TRBV5-4 and TRBJ1-1; D is possibly TRBD1 (6 bases). V lost 0 bases to trimming and J lost 6 bases, with 21 bases between them. The CDR3 consists of 17 residues. The germline CDR1 and CDR2 sequences are SGHNT and YYREEE (reference sequence). CDR3 nucleotides: TGTGCCAGCAGCTTGGGAACCCTGACAGGACCAGTATCTGAAGCTTTCTTT. This codes for CASSLGTLTGPVSEAFF.

The genes are TRBV6-5 and TRBJ2-7; 8 bases line up with TRBD1. The germline CDR1 and CDR2 sequences are MNHEY and SVGAGI. The CDR3 has 13 residues. V was clipped by 9 bases and J by 6 bases; unmatched bases: 10. DNA for the CDR3: TGTGCCAGATCGGACAGGGCCGAAAGCGAGCAGTACTTC. Translated, it gives CARSDRAESEQYF.

The J gene is TRBJ2-2, the V gene TRBV5-1, with a tentative D call TRBD2 (6 bases). The V end was cut by 1 base, the J end by 4 bases, with 14 bases between. Germline V lookup: CDR1 SGHRS, CDR2 YFSETQ. CDR3 length: 16 residues. CDR3 sequence reads: CASSLYAHGSTGELFF. The CDR3 region has the DNA TGCGCCAGCAGCTTGTACGCTCACGGGAGCACCGGGGAGCTGTTTTTT.